The present T cell receptor (beta chain) was sequenced within a study of blood T cell repertoires in COVID-19 (dated by TCRdb to the early 2020s). With respect to the entire study: Samples covering the acute and convalescent phases of COVID-19 were provided by collaborators in the United States, Italy and Spain. Deeply sampled blood TCRbeta repertoires from subjects exposed to, actively infected with, or recovered from COVID-19 were included in the dataset. The prospective study material was composed of cDNA or gDNA derived from T cells, B-cell-depleted T cells, or PBMCs. Nearly every sample came with metadata listing a de-identified subject ID, COVID-19 status, age in years and sex. A freely available public database, intended as a resource for researchers studying the immune response to SARS-CoV-2, is where the repertoires were released. Samples came from the ongoing ImmuneRACE study (first 160 participants) plus 1,254 subjects from 6 global collaborators. Where available, HLA class I and class II types were obtained from metadata supplied by the sample provider rather than from assay-based typing. Broad study findings and their caveats: Clinical and demographic metadata were provided uncurated, with the amount varying by source and participant.

The CDR3, cysteine through phenylalanine, is 14 amino acids long. Just the 42-base CDR3 DNA is kept, in frame starting at base 1. From a lookup of the germline V gene, CDR1 and CDR2 are SQVTM and ANQGSEA. Germline trimming: 3 bases from V, 3 bases from J; junction bases outside gene matches: 7. Each collaborating institution followed its own protocols to collect whole blood in K2EDTA tubes. For TCRbeta analysis, collaborator samples were shipped as frozen whole blood, as isolated PBMCs, or as DNA extracted from either sample type. TCRbeta CDR3 regions were amplified from genomic DNA using the immunoSEQ Assay, a bias-controlled multiplex PCR. As for the original processing: The number of nucleated cells in each sample was estimated by amplification of reference gene primers within the assay. Sequence reads were collapsed and filtered to measure the absolute abundance of every unique TCRbeta CDR3 rearrangement. For each sample, productive Simpson clonality was calculated by taking the square root of Simpson's diversity index across productive rearrangements. The table comes from immuneACCESS by way of TCRdb, which keeps in-frame sequences with V and J called. Part of the clones is missing from these tables; in studies checked, under half for an unresolved V gene and the rest for unknown reasons. V and J calls and clone size are copied from that table; D and trimming were computed from the DNA. The sample records about 89,000 clones, roughly 90% of which are singletons. The top ten hold roughly 2.3% of the sample.

As regards this clone: The specificity of this receptor is unknown. No much larger clone is present one base from it, and per-base qualities are unavailable.

The chain couples TRBV29-1 to TRBJ1-2; 7 nucleotides in the junction match TRBD1. The sequencing sample was made of peripheral blood. The TCR was taken from a human donor with active COVID-19. The donor label of this sample is uncertain. CDR3 reads: CSVDVGGRDYGYTF. The bases are TGCAGCGTTGACGTAGGGGGCAGGGACTATGGCTACACCTTC. The CDR3 plus the reference TRBV29-1 and TRBJ1-2 genes for the other parts give the full variable domain: SAVISQKPSRDICQRGTSLTIQCQVDSQVTMMFWYRQQPGQSLTLIATANQGSEATYESGFVIDKFPISRPNLTFSTLTVSNMSPEDSSIYLCSVDVGGRDYGYTFGSGTRLTVV.